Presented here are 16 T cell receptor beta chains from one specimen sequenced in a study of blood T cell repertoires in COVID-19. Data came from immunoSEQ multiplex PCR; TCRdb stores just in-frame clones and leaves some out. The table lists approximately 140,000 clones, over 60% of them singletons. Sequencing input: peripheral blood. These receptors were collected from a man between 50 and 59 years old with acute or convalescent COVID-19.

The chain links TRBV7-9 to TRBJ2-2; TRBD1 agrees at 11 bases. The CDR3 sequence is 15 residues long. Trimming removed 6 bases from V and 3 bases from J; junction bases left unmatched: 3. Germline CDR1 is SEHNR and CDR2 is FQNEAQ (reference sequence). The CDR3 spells CASRRTGGDTGELFF. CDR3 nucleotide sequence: TGTGCCAGCAGACGGACAGGGGGCGACACCGGGGAGCTGTTTTTT.

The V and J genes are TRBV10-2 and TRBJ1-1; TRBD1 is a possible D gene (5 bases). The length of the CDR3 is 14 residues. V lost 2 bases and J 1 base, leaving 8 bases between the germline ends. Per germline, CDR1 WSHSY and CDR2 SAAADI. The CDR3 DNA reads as TGCGCCAGCAGTGAGCCGACAGAGAACACTGAAGCTTTCTTT. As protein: CASSEPTENTEAFF.

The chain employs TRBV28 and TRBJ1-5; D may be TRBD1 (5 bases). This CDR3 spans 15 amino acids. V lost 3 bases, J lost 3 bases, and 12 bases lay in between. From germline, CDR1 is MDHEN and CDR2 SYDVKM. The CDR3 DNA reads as TGTGCCAGCAGTTTTTTCGCAGGGAACAATCAGCCCCAGCATTTT. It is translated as CASSFFAGNNQPQHF.

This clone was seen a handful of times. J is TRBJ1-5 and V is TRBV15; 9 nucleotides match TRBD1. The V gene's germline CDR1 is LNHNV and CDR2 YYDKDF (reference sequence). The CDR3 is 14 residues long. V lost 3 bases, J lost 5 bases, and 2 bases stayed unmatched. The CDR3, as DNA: TGTGCCACCAGCAGGGACAGGGGCTATCAGCCCCAGCATTTT. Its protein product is CATSRDRGYQPQHF.

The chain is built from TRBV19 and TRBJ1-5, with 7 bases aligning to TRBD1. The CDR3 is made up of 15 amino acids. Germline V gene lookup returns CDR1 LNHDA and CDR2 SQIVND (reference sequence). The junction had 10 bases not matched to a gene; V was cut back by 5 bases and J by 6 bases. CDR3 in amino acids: CASSPDRVEVQPQHF. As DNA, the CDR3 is TGTGCCAGTAGTCCTGACAGGGTTGAGGTTCAGCCCCAGCATTTT.

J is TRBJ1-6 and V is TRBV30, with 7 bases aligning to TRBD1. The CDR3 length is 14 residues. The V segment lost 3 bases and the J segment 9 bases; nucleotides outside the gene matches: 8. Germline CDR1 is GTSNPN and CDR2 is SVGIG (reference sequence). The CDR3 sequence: CAWSRGTEASPLHF. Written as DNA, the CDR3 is TGTGCCTGGAGCCGCGGGACAGAAGCTTCACCCCTCCACTTT. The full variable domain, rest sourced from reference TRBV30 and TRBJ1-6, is SQTIHQWPATLVQPVGSPLSLECTVEGTSNPNLYWYRQAAGRGLQLLFYSVGIGQISSEVPQNLSASRPQDRQFILSSKKLLLSDSGFYLCAWSRGTEASPLHFGNGTRLTVT.

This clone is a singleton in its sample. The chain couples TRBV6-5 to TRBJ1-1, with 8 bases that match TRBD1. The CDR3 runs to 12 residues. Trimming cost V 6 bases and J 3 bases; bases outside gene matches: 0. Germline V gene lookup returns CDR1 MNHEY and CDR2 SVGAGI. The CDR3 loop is CASRTGDTEAFF. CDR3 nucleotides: TGTGCCAGCAGGACAGGGGACACTGAAGCTTTCTTT.

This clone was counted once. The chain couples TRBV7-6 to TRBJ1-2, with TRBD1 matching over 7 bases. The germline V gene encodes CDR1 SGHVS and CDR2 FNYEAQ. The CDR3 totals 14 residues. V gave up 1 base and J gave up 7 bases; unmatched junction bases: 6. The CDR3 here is CASSLDTGDGGYTF. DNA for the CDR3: TGTGCCAGCAGCTTAGACACAGGGGACGGTGGCTACACCTTC.

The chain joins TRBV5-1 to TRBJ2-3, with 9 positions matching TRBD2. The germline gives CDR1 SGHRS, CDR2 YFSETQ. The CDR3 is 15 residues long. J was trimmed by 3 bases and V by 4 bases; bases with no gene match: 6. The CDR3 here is CASSAPGLATDTQYF. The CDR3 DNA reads TGCGCCAGCAGCGCTCCGGGACTAGCAACAGATACGCAGTATTTT.

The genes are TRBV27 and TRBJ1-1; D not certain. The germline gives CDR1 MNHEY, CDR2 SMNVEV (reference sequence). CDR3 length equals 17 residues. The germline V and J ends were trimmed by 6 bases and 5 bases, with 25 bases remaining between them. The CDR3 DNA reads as TGTGCCAGCAGCCCAGCTGGTTCACTGGGAGCGGGAACTGAAGCTTTCTTT. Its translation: CASSPAGSLGAGTEAFF.

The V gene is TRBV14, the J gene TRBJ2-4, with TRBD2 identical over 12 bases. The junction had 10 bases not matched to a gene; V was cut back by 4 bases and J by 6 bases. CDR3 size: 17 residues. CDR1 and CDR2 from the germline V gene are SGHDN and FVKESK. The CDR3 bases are TGTGCCAGCAGCCCTGGCCCCCTAGCGGGGGGGCCAAACATTCAGTACTTC. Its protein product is CASSPGPLAGGPNIQYF.

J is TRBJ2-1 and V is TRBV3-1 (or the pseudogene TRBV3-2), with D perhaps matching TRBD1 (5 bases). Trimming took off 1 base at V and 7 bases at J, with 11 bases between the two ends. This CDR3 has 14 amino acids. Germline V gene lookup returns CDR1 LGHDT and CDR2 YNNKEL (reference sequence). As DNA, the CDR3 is TGTGCCAGCAGCCAAGGGATGACAGCTAATGAGCAGTTCTTC. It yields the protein CASSQGMTANEQFF.

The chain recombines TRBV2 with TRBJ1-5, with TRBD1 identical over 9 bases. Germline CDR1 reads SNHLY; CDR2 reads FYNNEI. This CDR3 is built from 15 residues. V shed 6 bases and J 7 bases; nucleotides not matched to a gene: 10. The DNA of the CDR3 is TGTGCCAGCAGCGGTCCGGGACAGGGAGGACAGCCCCAGCATTTT. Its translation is CASSGPGQGGQPQHF.

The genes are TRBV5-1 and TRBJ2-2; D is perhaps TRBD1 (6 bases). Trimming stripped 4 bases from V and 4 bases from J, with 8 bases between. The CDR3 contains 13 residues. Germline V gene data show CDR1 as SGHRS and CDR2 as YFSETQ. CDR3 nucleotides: TGCGCCAGCAGCGAAGGGGGCACCGGGGAGCTGTTTTTT. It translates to CASSEGGTGELFF.

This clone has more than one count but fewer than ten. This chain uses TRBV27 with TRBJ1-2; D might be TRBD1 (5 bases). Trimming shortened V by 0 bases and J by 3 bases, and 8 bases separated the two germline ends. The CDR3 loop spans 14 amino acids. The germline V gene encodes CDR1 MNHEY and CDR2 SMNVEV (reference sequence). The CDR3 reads CASSLSRGDYGYTF. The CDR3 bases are TGTGCCAGCAGTTTATCAAGGGGTGACTATGGCTACACCTTC.

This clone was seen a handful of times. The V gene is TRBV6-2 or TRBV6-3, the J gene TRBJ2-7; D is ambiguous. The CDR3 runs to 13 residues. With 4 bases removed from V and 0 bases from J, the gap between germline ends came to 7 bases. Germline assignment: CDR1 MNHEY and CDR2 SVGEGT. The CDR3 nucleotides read TGTGCCAGCAGTTGGCGGAACTCCTACGAGCAGTACGTC. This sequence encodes CASSWRNSYEQYV.